The 6 T cell receptor beta chains below all came from one sample that was sequenced in a study of blood T cell repertoires in COVID-19. TCRdb's table, derived via immunoSEQ multiplex PCR, lists solely in-frame clones and lacks some. This table has approximately 170,000 clones, around four fifths appearing once. Sequencing was carried out using peripheral blood. The source is a woman between 70 and 85 years old with COVID-19, enrolled during active disease.

In regard to this clone: Mismatch with germline at one junction end may stem from a read error. This sequence joins TRBV6-1 and TRBJ1-4, with a tentative D call TRBD1 (6 bases). The CDR3 has 15 residues. Germline CDR1 MNHNS, CDR2 SASEGT. CDR3 sequence reads: CASSEADRLVENLFF. In DNA, the CDR3 is TGTGCCAGCAGTGAAGCCGACAGGTTAGTCGAAAACCTGTTTTTT.

Written as DNA, the CDR3 is TGTGCCAGCAGCCCGCTCCTTCAGGAGACCCAGTACTTC. Amino acid sequence: CASSPLLQETQYF. This rearrangement joins TRBV3-1 (or the pseudogene TRBV3-2) to TRBJ2-5; no clear D gene. Trimming took off 4 bases at V and 5 bases at J, with 11 bases between the two ends. Germline V gives CDR1 LGHDT, CDR2 YNNKEL (reference sequence). This CDR3 comprises 13 residues.

This chain uses TRBV20-1 with TRBJ1-4, with TRBD1 matching over 8 bases. V was pared by 3 bases and J by 3 bases, with 6 bases of the junction left unmatched. Germline V lookup: CDR1 DFQATT, CDR2 SNEGSKA (reference sequence). This CDR3 has 15 amino acids. CDR3 coding DNA: TGCAGTGCTAGTGTTGACAGGGGAGCTAATGAAAAACTGTTTTTT. Amino acid sequence: CSASVDRGANEKLFF.

V usage is TRBV5-5 and J usage is TRBJ1-6, with D tentatively TRBD1 (5 bases). This CDR3 contains 15 residues. The ends were cut back, 0 bases at V and 8 bases at J, with 12 bases in the middle. Germline V gene lookup returns CDR1 SGHKS and CDR2 YYEKEE (reference sequence). The CDR3 region has the DNA TGTGCCAGCAGCTTGGTGAGCCAGGGTTATTCACCCCTCCACTTT. Translating gives CASSLVSQGYSPLHF.

The chain couples TRBV5-1 to TRBJ2-1; tentatively, D is TRBD1 (6 bases). The CDR3 loop spans 15 amino acids. Germline CDR1 reads SGHRS; CDR2 reads YFSETQ. The V gene lost 4 bases and the J gene lost 4 bases, with 15 bases spanning the gap. The CDR3 protein is CASSTGHTTYNEQFF. DNA for the CDR3: TGCGCCAGCAGCACGGGACACACGACTTACAATGAGCAGTTCTTC.

The chain links TRBV9 to TRBJ2-2, with 11 bases lining up with TRBD2. This CDR3 comprises 14 residues. Germline V gene data show CDR1 as SGDLS and CDR2 as YYNGEE. J gave up 12 bases and V 0 bases, and 4 bases lay outside the gene matches. CDR3 nucleotides: TGTGCCAGCAGCGTAGACGGGACTAGCGGTCAGCTGTTTTTT. It translates to CASSVDGTSGQLFF.